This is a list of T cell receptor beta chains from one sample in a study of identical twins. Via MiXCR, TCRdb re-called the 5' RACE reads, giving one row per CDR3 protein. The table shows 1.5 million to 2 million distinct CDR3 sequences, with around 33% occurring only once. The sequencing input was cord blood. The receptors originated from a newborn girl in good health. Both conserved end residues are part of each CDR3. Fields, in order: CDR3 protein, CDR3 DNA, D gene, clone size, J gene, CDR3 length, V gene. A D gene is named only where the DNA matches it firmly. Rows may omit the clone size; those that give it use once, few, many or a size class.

CDR3 protein: CSASGTGKQETQYF; CDR3 DNA: TGCAGTGCATCAGGGACAGGGAAACAAGAGACCCAGTACTTC; D gene: TRBD1; clone size: NA; J gene: TRBJ2-5; CDR3 length: 14; V gene: TRBV20-1
CDR3 protein: CSANDRGDQETQYF; CDR3 DNA: TGCAGTGCCAATGACAGGGGGGACCAAGAGACCCAGTACTTC; D gene: TRBD1; clone size: NA; J gene: TRBJ2-5; CDR3 length: 14; V gene: TRBV20-1
CDR3 protein: CASRPPAWNTIYF; CDR3 DNA: TGTGCCAGCAGACCCCCGGCTTGGAACACCATATATTTT; D gene: NA; clone size: NA; J gene: TRBJ1-3; CDR3 length: 13; V gene: TRBV12-3/TRBV12-4
CDR3 protein: CASSLTGNQLQHF; CDR3 DNA: TGTGCCAGCAGCCTAACAGGGAATCAGCTCCAGCATTTT; D gene: NA; clone size: few; J gene: TRBJ1-5; CDR3 length: 13; V gene: TRBV6-5
CDR3 protein: CASSVRQGAYNEQYF; CDR3 DNA: TGTGCCAGCAGTGTGAGGCAGGGGGCCTACAATGAGCAGTACTTC; D gene: TRBD1; clone size: once; J gene: TRBJ2-5; CDR3 length: 15; V gene: TRBV2
CDR3 protein: CASSQDWTSADTQYF; CDR3 DNA: TGTGCCAGCAGCCAAGATTGGACTAGCGCAGATACGCAGTATTTT; D gene: TRBD2; clone size: few; J gene: TRBJ2-3; CDR3 length: 15; V gene: TRBV4-2
CDR3 protein: CATSEWDHTDTQYF; CDR3 DNA: TGTGCCACCAGTGAATGGGACCACACAGATACGCAGTATTTT; D gene: NA; clone size: NA; J gene: TRBJ2-3; CDR3 length: 14; V gene: TRBV24-1
CDR3 protein: CASRLRVNQPQHF; CDR3 DNA: TGTGCCAGCAGGCTTAGGGTCAATCAGCCCCAGCATTTT; D gene: NA; clone size: NA; J gene: TRBJ1-5; CDR3 length: 13; V gene: TRBV6-1
CDR3 protein: CASSERGKGQWAFEAFF; CDR3 DNA: TGTGCCAGCAGTGAAAGGGGAAAAGGACAGTGGGCCTTTGAAGCTTTCTTT; D gene: NA; clone size: NA; J gene: TRBJ1-1; CDR3 length: 17; V gene: TRBV2
CDR3 protein: CSALGLAGGQTYEQYF; CDR3 DNA: TGCAGTGCGCTAGGACTAGCGGGAGGGCAGACCTACGAGCAGTACTTC; D gene: TRBD2; clone size: few; J gene: TRBJ2-7; CDR3 length: 16; V gene: TRBV20-1
CDR3 protein: CASSNWDTNYGYTF; CDR3 DNA: TGTGCCAGCAGCAATTGGGATACTAACTATGGCTACACCTTC; D gene: NA; clone size: NA; J gene: TRBJ1-2; CDR3 length: 14; V gene: TRBV21-1